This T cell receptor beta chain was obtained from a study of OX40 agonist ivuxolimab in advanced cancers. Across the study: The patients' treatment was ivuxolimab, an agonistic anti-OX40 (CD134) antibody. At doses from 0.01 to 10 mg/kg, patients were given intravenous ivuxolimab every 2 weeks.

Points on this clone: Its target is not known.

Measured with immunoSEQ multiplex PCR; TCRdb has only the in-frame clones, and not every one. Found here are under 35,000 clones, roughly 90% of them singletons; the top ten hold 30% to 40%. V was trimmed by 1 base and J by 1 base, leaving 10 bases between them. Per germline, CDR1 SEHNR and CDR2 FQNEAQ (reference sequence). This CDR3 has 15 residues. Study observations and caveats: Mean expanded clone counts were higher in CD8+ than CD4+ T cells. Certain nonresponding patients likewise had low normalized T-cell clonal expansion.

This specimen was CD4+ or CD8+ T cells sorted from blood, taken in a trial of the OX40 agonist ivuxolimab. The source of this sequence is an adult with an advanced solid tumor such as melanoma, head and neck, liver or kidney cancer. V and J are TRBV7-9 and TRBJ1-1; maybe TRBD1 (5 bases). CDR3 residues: CASSLGRQRNTEAFF. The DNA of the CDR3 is TGTGCCAGCAGCTTAGGTAGACAGAGGAACACTGAAGCTTTCTTT.